Below, 29 T cell receptor beta chains from the same sample are listed, as sequenced in a study of cytomegalovirus exposure and HLA in healthy donors. The data were produced by immunoSEQ multiplex PCR, yet TCRdb's version contains in-frame clones alone and is incomplete. The table shows roughly 150,000 clones, with roughly 90% occurring only once. Sequencing was performed on PBMCs. These receptors originate from a young woman in good health and CMV-seronegative.

This clone showed up just once. This sequence joins TRBV30 and TRBJ2-1; 11 positions agree with TRBD2. This CDR3 is 12 amino acids long. The junction had 0 bases not matched to a gene; V was cut back by 5 bases and J by 6 bases. Germline loops: CDR1 GTSNPN, CDR2 SVGIG (reference sequence). CDR3: CAWGTSGNEQFF. As DNA, the CDR3 is TGTGCCTGGGGGACTAGCGGCAATGAGCAGTTCTTC.

CDR3: CAISEQSYNEQFF. For the CDR3, the DNA is TGTGCCATCAGTGAGCAGTCGTACAATGAGCAGTTCTTC. The rearrangement uses TRBV10-3 and TRBJ2-1; D call uncertain. Trimming took 2 bases from V and 4 from J, leaving 6 bases between them. CDR3 length: 13 amino acids. Germline assignment: CDR1 ENHRY and CDR2 SYGVKD.

V and J are TRBV6-1 and TRBJ1-2, with 8 nucleotides matching TRBD1. V shed 6 bases and J 3 bases; nucleotides not matched to a gene: 3. The germline V gene has CDR1 MNHNS and CDR2 SASEGT. The CDR3 runs 13 residues. For the CDR3, the DNA is TGTGCCAGCAGCGTGACAGGGGACTATGGCTACACCTTC. This sequence encodes CASSVTGDYGYTF.

This sequence joins TRBV7-3 and TRBJ2-1; 8 bases line up with TRBD2. The CDR3 has 16 residues. J gave up 3 bases and V 4 bases, and 8 bases lay outside the gene matches. Germline V gives CDR1 SGHTA, CDR2 FQGTGA. CDR3 sequence: CASSSRSGTSYNEQFF. CDR3 DNA sequence: TGTGCCAGCAGCTCCAGGTCCGGGACTAGCTACAATGAGCAGTTCTTC.

This clone came up a few times. The J gene is TRBJ1-6, the V gene TRBV21-1; TRBD1 reflects the table's D call only, with no check against the DNA. TRBV21-1 is listed as a pseudogene. The CDR3 totals 12 residues. The CDR3 protein is CASSSRDIYIHF. The CDR3 DNA sequence: TGTGCCAGCAGCTCACGGGACATCTATATCCACTTT.

The chain links TRBV27 to TRBJ1-5; possible D gene TRBD1, 5 bases. CDR1 is MNHEY, CDR2 SMNVEV, per germline (reference sequence). The CDR3 has 14 amino acids. V was shortened by 5 bases and J by 1 base, with 9 bases between the two germline ends. The CDR3 coding sequence is TGTGCCAGCAGTGCTCAGGGAAGCAATCAGCCCCAGCATTTT. It codes for CASSAQGSNQPQHF.

The CDR3 spells CASSVRGSGTHNEQFF. In nucleotides, the CDR3 is TGTGCCAGCAGCGTAAGAGGTAGCGGGACCCACAATGAGCAGTTCTTC. The chain is built from TRBV9 and TRBJ2-1; 8 positions agree with TRBD2. The length of the CDR3 is 16 residues. V gave up 1 base and J gave up 5 bases; unmatched junction bases: 8. Germline V gene lookup returns CDR1 SGDLS and CDR2 YYNGEE.

The chain is built from TRBV27 and TRBJ1-2; a possible D gene is TRBD1 (5 bases). The germline V gene has CDR1 MNHEY and CDR2 SMNVEV (reference sequence). This CDR3 contains 13 residues. With 1 base removed from V and 5 bases from J, the gap between germline ends came to 8 bases. The DNA of the CDR3 is TGTGCCAGCAGTTTATGGGGGGGGTATGGCTACACCTTC. This sequence encodes CASSLWGGYGYTF.

V and J are TRBV9 and TRBJ2-3; 12 nucleotides line up with TRBD2. Germline assignment: CDR1 SGDLS and CDR2 YYNGEE. CDR3 length: 18 residues. Germline trimming cut 3 bases from V and 2 bases from J; bases unmatched to any gene: 10. As DNA, the CDR3 is TGTGCCAGCAGCGGACTAGCGGGAGATGGGGAACCCACAGATACGCAGTATTTT. Protein: CASSGLAGDGEPTDTQYF.

The V call is TRBV6-1, the J call TRBJ2-1, with 11 bases aligning to TRBD2. V gave up 0 bases and J gave up 4 bases; unmatched junction bases: 8. The germline V gene encodes CDR1 MNHNS and CDR2 SASEGT. The CDR3 contains 18 residues. Written as DNA, the CDR3 is TGTGCCAGCAGTGAAGCTATTTCCGGGACTAGCGGTTACAATGAGCAGTTCTTC. Encoded protein: CASSEAISGTSGYNEQFF.

This clone was counted a few times. The DNA of the CDR3 is TGTGCCAGCAGTTCCTCCCGTCGGGACAGGTCTAATGGCTACACCTTC. Protein: CASSSSRRDRSNGYTF. The chain joins TRBV6-5 to TRBJ1-2; TRBD1 agrees at 8 bases. V lost 4 bases, J lost 6 bases, and 13 bases stayed unmatched. The length of the CDR3 is 16 residues. CDR1 is MNHEY and CDR2 is SVGAGI in the germline V gene.

The chain uses TRBV7-2 and TRBJ1-1; D gene uncertain. This CDR3 contains 12 residues. The germline CDR1 and CDR2 sequences are SGHTA and FQGNSA. The germline V and J ends were trimmed by 5 bases and 11 bases, with 15 bases remaining between them. The CDR3: CASSPQRTGAFF. As DNA, the CDR3 is TGTGCCAGCAGCCCCCAACGCACCGGGGCTTTCTTT.

Concerning this clone itself: The identical CDR3 is also encoded by other nucleotide sequences in the sample. This chain uses TRBV19 with TRBJ2-7; 7 bases agree with TRBD1. V shed 4 bases, J shed 0 bases, and the junction held 3 bases outside the gene matches. CDR3 length equals 14 residues. Per germline, CDR1 LNHDA and CDR2 SQIVND (reference sequence). CDR3 sequence (DNA): TGTGCCAGTAGTACTGGGACAGTCTCCTACGAGCAGTACTTC. This gives the protein CASSTGTVSYEQYF.

This clone was seen a single time. The chain links TRBV19 to TRBJ1-5; 8 bases are shared with TRBD1. The CDR3 is made up of 14 amino acids. Germline V CDR1 and CDR2: LNHDA, SQIVND (reference sequence). J gave up 9 bases and V 7 bases, and 11 bases lay outside the gene matches. CDR3 DNA: TGTGCCAGTATCAGCGACAGGGGTATGGGGCCCCAGCATTTT. Its protein product is CASISDRGMGPQHF.

The genes are TRBV2 and TRBJ2-7; TRBD2 agrees at 11 bases. CDR3 size: 16 residues. CDR1 SNHLY and CDR2 FYNNEI come from the germline V gene. Germline trimming cut 5 bases from V and 1 base from J; bases unmatched to any gene: 7. The CDR3 bases are TGTGCCAGCAGTCTGTTAGCGGGGGGGACGTCCTACGAGCAGTACTTC. It yields the protein CASSLLAGGTSYEQYF.

The chain employs TRBV7-6 and TRBJ2-3; the D is unclear. V lost 1 base and J lost 0, with 8 bases in between. The CDR3 is 15 residues long. Germline V lookup: CDR1 SGHVS, CDR2 FNYEAQ. The CDR3 DNA is TGTGCCAGCAGCTTAGTTGCTGCGAGCACAGATACGCAGTATTTT. Residues: CASSLVAASTDTQYF.

The genes are TRBV5-1 and TRBJ2-1, with TRBD2 matching 8 bases. Per germline, CDR1 SGHRS and CDR2 YFSETQ. The CDR3 runs 17 residues. V lost 0 bases, J lost 3 bases, and 8 bases stayed unmatched. The DNA of the CDR3 is TGCGCCAGCAGCTTGGCCGGGAGGGAGGGAATCTACAATGAGCAGTTCTTC. Protein product: CASSLAGREGIYNEQFF.

The CDR3: CASSLVGAPKETQYF. CDR3 in DNA: TGCGCCAGCAGCTTGGTAGGGGCACCCAAAGAGACCCAGTACTTC. J is TRBJ2-5 and V is TRBV5-1; D may be TRBD1 (5 bases). The germline CDR1 and CDR2 sequences are SGHRS and YFSETQ. V was cut by 0 bases and J by 3 bases, with 12 bases left in between. The CDR3 has 15 amino acids.

This clone was counted a few times. The chain employs TRBV19 and TRBJ1-2; D gene unclear. The CDR3 extends over 15 amino acids. The V gene lost 5 bases and the J gene lost 4 bases, with 17 bases spanning the gap. CDR1 LNHDA and CDR2 SQIVND come from the germline V gene (reference sequence). The CDR3 protein is CASSVGRELFYGYTF. In DNA, the CDR3 is TGTGCCAGTAGTGTCGGACGGGAGCTGTTCTATGGCTACACCTTC.

The chain employs TRBV5-6 and TRBJ2-7; 7 nucleotides match TRBD1. The V gene end was trimmed by 4 bases and the J gene end by 6 bases; junction bases not matched to a gene: 10. The CDR3 has 14 residues. The germline CDR1 and CDR2 sequences are SGHDT and YYEEEE. CDR3 amino acids: CASSRQGLFLEQYF. The CDR3 DNA sequence: TGTGCCAGCAGCCGACAGGGCCTTTTCCTCGAGCAGTACTTC.

This clone occurred a few times. This rearrangement joins TRBV11-2 to TRBJ2-3; D is ambiguous. This CDR3 comprises 14 residues. Per the germline V gene, CDR1 is SGHAT and CDR2 is FQNNGV. Trimming cost V 5 bases and J 2 bases, with 11 bases left between them. CDR3 nucleotides: TGTGCCAGCAGCCCGAGGCTACACACAGATACGCAGTATTTT. Translated, it gives CASSPRLHTDTQYF.

The V and J genes are TRBV4-1 and TRBJ2-7, with TRBD2 matching over 11 bases. Germline V CDR1 and CDR2: MGHRA, YSYEKL. The trim removed 0 bases at V and 5 bases at J, leaving 12 bases unmatched. The CDR3 length is 18 residues. The CDR3 loop reads CASSQEVGLAGGKNEQYF. DNA for the CDR3: TGCGCCAGCAGCCAAGAGGTCGGTCTAGCGGGAGGAAAAAACGAGCAGTACTTC.

This chain uses TRBV11-2 with TRBJ1-1; TRBD1 matches at 7 bases. The CDR3 is made up of 15 amino acids. Looked up from germline, CDR1 is SGHAT and CDR2 is FQNNGV. The V and J ends lost 5 bases and 0 bases, in that order; junction bases with no gene match: 6. The CDR3 nucleotides read TGTGCCAGCAGCGCCTACAGGGGCTTGAACACTGAAGCTTTCTTT. Residues: CASSAYRGLNTEAFF.

V gene TRBV30 combines with J gene TRBJ1-2; 10 bases line up with TRBD1. CDR1 and CDR2 (germline): GTSNPN, SVGIG (reference sequence). The CDR3 consists of 15 residues. The trim removed 3 bases at V and 4 bases at J, leaving 8 bases unmatched. CDR3 sequence (DNA): TGTGCCTGGAGGGGACAGGGGCCAACCGCCTATGGCTACACCTTC. Protein sequence: CAWRGQGPTAYGYTF. Full variable domain (remainder filled in from reference TRBV30 and TRBJ1-2): SQTIHQWPATLVQPVGSPLSLECTVEGTSNPNLYWYRQAAGRGLQLLFYSVGIGQISSEVPQNLSASRPQDRQFILSSKKLLLSDSGFYLCAWRGQGPTAYGYTFGSGTRLTVV.

The chain links TRBV27 to TRBJ2-2, with 8 bases aligning to TRBD1. After removal of 3 bases from V and 7 bases from J, the junction contained 7 bases not matched to a gene. The V gene's germline CDR1 is MNHEY and CDR2 SMNVEV (reference sequence). This CDR3 contains 15 residues. CDR3 sequence (DNA): TGTGCCAGCAGTTTTCGACAGGGGAACGGCGGGGAGCTGTTTTTT. Its protein is CASSFRQGNGGELFF.

The chain has TRBV10-3 and TRBJ2-1; D is uncertain. Between the trimmed V and J ends, which lost 4 bases and 8 bases, there was a span of 15 bases. CDR1 is ENHRY and CDR2 is SYGVKD in the germline V gene. The length of the CDR3 is 14 residues. The CDR3 region has the DNA TGTGCCATCAGTGTCACCAGCGCGAGCGATGAGCAGTTCTTC. Amino acid sequence: CAISVTSASDEQFF.

The rearrangement joins TRBV27 to TRBJ2-1; TRBD1 aligns across 7 bases. The CDR3 contains 16 residues. The V gene's germline CDR1 is MNHEY and CDR2 SMNVEV (reference sequence). V dropped 6 bases and J dropped 6; count of bases not matched to a gene: 14. CDR3 sequence (DNA): TGTGCCAGCAGCCGACAGGGACCGGGTTTTCGCAATGAGCAGTTCTTC. As protein: CASSRQGPGFRNEQFF.

The rearrangement joins TRBV19 to TRBJ1-5, with 9 bases that match TRBD1. V lost 3 bases and J lost 5; bases outside the gene matches: 8. The CDR3 covers 16 residues. Per germline, CDR1 LNHDA and CDR2 SQIVND (reference sequence). CDR3 amino acids: CASSIEGQGVYQPQHF. CDR3 DNA sequence: TGTGCCAGTAGTATTGAGGGACAGGGAGTCTATCAGCCCCAGCATTTT.

The gene calls are TRBV29-1 and TRBJ2-2; 11 bases are a match to TRBD2. The CDR3 runs 13 residues. In germline, CDR1 is SQVTM, CDR2 ANQGSEA. J lost 7 bases, V lost 5 bases, and 3 bases had no gene match. The CDR3 coding sequence is TGCAGCGTTCCTGGGACTAGCGGCGGGGAGCTGTTTTTT. It specifies CSVPGTSGGELFF.